Detailed here is one T cell receptor (beta chain). The data were obtained in a study of brain T cells in children with intractable seizures. Surgery cases with the highest brain T cell transcript signatures were chosen for sequencing. The CDR3 is made up of 15 amino acids. V was clipped by 1 base and J by 2 bases; unmatched bases: 3. CDR1 LNHNV and CDR2 YYDKDF come from the germline V gene (reference sequence). Measured with immunoSEQ multiplex PCR; TCRdb has only the in-frame clones, and not every one. Of 100,000 to 120,000 clones listed, approximately 94% are singletons. The source material was peripheral blood, sampled at surgery. This TCR was recovered from a boy in the first two years of life with hemimegalencephaly and intractable seizures. The chain has TRBV15 and TRBJ2-7; 9 positions match TRBD2. CDR3 protein: CATSRGGGAPYEQYF. CDR3 nucleotides: TGTGCCACCAGCAGAGGCGGGGGGGCCCCCTACGAGCAGTACTTC.